These 16 T cell receptor beta chains originate from one sample sequenced in a study of radiotherapy plus CTLA-4 blockade in lung cancer. Assay used: immunoSEQ multiplex PCR; TCRdb lists only in-frame clones, some missing. This sample has 40,000 to 50,000 clones, with around 83% found just once. This specimen was peripheral blood, taken from a patient treated with radiotherapy plus ipilimumab. Receptors originate from a human donor with non-small cell lung cancer who had stable disease on radiotherapy plus ipilimumab.

This chain connects TRBV18 to TRBJ1-4, with D possibly TRBD1 on 6 matching bases. The CDR3 runs to 14 residues. Germline V lookup: CDR1 KGHSH, CDR2 LQKENI. Trimming removed 2 bases at V and 7 bases at J, with 11 bases between. CDR3 in amino acids: CASSPRGKGEKLFF. Written as DNA, the CDR3 is TGTGCCAGCTCACCAAGGGGGAAGGGTGAAAAACTGTTTTTT.

This clone appeared a single time. V gene TRBV5-8 combines with J gene TRBJ2-5; no reliable D call. This CDR3 has 13 residues. V lost 1 base and J 8 bases, leaving 12 bases between the germline ends. Germline V gives CDR1 SGHTS, CDR2 YDEGEE. The CDR3 sequence: CASSLPSSETQYF. CDR3 sequence (DNA): TGTGCCAGCAGCTTGCCGTCCAGCGAAACCCAGTACTTC.

This chain uses TRBV4-1 with TRBJ1-5; 8 bases match TRBD1. The germline CDR1 and CDR2 sequences are MGHRA and YSYEKL. The CDR3 extends over 15 amino acids. V shed 2 bases, J shed 7 bases, and the junction held 7 bases outside the gene matches. Here the CDR3 reads CASSQRTGLGQPQHF. CDR3 coding DNA: TGCGCCAGCAGCCAACGGACAGGGCTGGGACAGCCCCAGCATTTT.

The genes are TRBV2 and TRBJ2-5; TRBD2 is a possible D gene (5 bases). Gene TRBJ2-7 matches the end of the DNA better, so the J call may be wrong. Germline V gene lookup returns CDR1 SNHLY and CDR2 FYNNEI. The CDR3 runs 14 residues. The DNA of the CDR3 is TGTGCCAGCAGGAACCGAAGAACTAGCTACGAGCAGTACTTC. Encoded protein: CASRNRRTSYEQYF.

This chain connects TRBV29-1 to TRBJ1-4, with no clear D. V lost 7 bases and J 7 bases, leaving 16 bases between the germline ends. Germline CDR1 is SQVTM and CDR2 is ANQGSEA. The length of the CDR3 is 13 residues. CDR3 region: CSALDGIGEKLFF. The CDR3 DNA sequence: TGCAGCGCCTTAGACGGGATAGGTGAAAAACTGTTTTTT. The variable domain in full, completed from reference TRBV29-1 and TRBJ1-4, reads SAVISQKPSRDICQRGTSLTIQCQVDSQVTMMFWYRQQPGQSLTLIATANQGSEATYESGFVIDKFPISRPNLTFSTLTVSNMSPEDSSIYLCSALDGIGEKLFFGSGTQLSVL.

The chain joins TRBV9 to TRBJ2-1; 9 bases align to TRBD1. CDR3 length equals 18 residues. After removal of 1 base from V and 0 bases from J, the junction contained 8 bases not matched to a gene. CDR1 and CDR2 (germline): SGDLS, YYNGEE. The CDR3 protein is CASSVTGGEYSSYNEQFF. CDR3 sequence (DNA): TGTGCCAGCAGCGTAACAGGGGGCGAATATAGCTCCTACAATGAGCAGTTCTTC.

The V call is TRBV30, the J call TRBJ2-1; no definite D call. This CDR3 has 13 residues. The germline V and J ends were trimmed by 1 base and 3 bases, with 7 bases remaining between them. Germline V CDR1 and CDR2: GTSNPN, SVGIG (reference sequence). The CDR3, as DNA: TGTGCCTGGAGTGCGAAACTCTACAATGAGCAGTTCTTC. Translated, it gives CAWSAKLYNEQFF.

CDR3 protein: CASSLYRGAGTTDTQYF. The CDR3 DNA follows: TGTGCCAGCAGCTTATACAGGGGGGCAGGGACCACAGATACGCAGTATTTT. The chain has TRBV11-2 and TRBJ2-3; 8 bases fit TRBD1. The CDR3 loop spans 17 amino acids. CDR1 and CDR2 (germline): SGHAT, FQNNGV. Trimming at V came to 2 bases and at J to 2 bases, leaving 9 bases not matched to a gene.

This chain links TRBV21-1 with TRBJ2-1; TRBD2 was called by the table and not checked on the DNA. TRBV21-1 is recorded as a pseudogene. The CDR3 consists of 15 residues. CDR3 loop: CASSKPPRGTLRQFF. DNA for the CDR3: TGTGCCAGCAGCAAACCCCCGCGAGGGACTCTCCGGCAGTTCTTC.

This clone has only one observation. This chain joins TRBV5-6 and TRBJ2-5, with unresolved D. V lost 0 bases to trimming and J lost 0 bases, with 15 bases between them. CDR3 size: 17 residues. Germline V lookup: CDR1 SGHDT, CDR2 YYEEEE. This CDR3 is CASSLALSDPYQETQYF. The CDR3 nucleotides read TGTGCCAGCAGCTTGGCTCTAAGCGACCCGTACCAAGAGACCCAGTACTTC. The entire variable domain, with the rest obtained from reference TRBV5-6 and TRBJ2-5, is as follows: DAGVTQSPTHLIKTRGQQVTLRCSPKSGHDTVSWYQQALGQGPQFIFQYYEEEERQRGNFPDRFSGHQFPNYSSELNVNALLLGDSALYLCASSLALSDPYQETQYFGPGTRLLVL.

The chain uses TRBV6-1 and TRBJ2-2, with D tentatively TRBD1 (5 bases). The CDR3 runs 17 residues. Trimming took 3 bases from V and 6 from J, leaving 20 bases between them. CDR1 and CDR2 (germline): MNHNS, SASEGT. The CDR3 reads CASSDVLRGPGPGELFF. The CDR3 bases are TGTGCCAGCAGTGATGTGTTAAGGGGCCCGGGTCCCGGGGAGCTGTTTTTT.

This clone was detected a few times. The rearrangement uses TRBV6-6 and TRBJ2-7; D possibly corresponds to TRBD2 (6 bases). Trimming pared 6 bases from V and 4 bases from J, leaving 19 bases between. The CDR3 loop spans 15 amino acids. Germline V lookup: CDR1 MNHNY, CDR2 SVGAGI (reference sequence). This CDR3 is CASRAPGGTIYEQYF. The CDR3 nucleotides read TGTGCCAGCAGAGCCCCCGGGGGAACTATTTACGAGCAGTACTTC.

V gene TRBV12-2 combines with J gene TRBJ2-7; the DNA was not compared with TRBD2, the D call given in the table. TRBV12-2 is assigned pseudogene status. CDR3 length equals 14 residues. DNA of the CDR3: TGTGCAAGTCGCTTGGCGGGACGGGCTCGGGAGCAGTACTTC. This codes for CASRLAGRAREQYF.

The chain carries TRBV5-1 and TRBJ1-2; 10 nucleotides align to TRBD1. The CDR3 consists of 15 residues. Per the germline V gene, CDR1 is SGHRS and CDR2 is YFSETQ. Unmatched junction bases numbered 7, after V lost 0 bases and J lost 8 bases. CDR3 protein: CASSLAATGGEGYTF. The DNA of the CDR3 is TGCGCCAGCAGCTTGGCGGCGACAGGGGGCGAAGGCTACACCTTC.

The rearrangement uses TRBV19 and TRBJ1-2, with 9 positions matching TRBD1. Germline V gene lookup returns CDR1 LNHDA and CDR2 SQIVND (reference sequence). J gave up 3 bases and V 6 bases, and 11 bases lay outside the gene matches. The CDR3 runs to 16 residues. The CDR3 coding sequence is TGTGCCAGTAGCTCCGGACAGGGGCCCTCCTACTATGGCTACACCTTC. This gives the protein CASSSGQGPSYYGYTF.

The rearrangement uses TRBV5-1 and TRBJ1-4; D unresolved. Trimming shortened V by 0 bases and J by 4 bases, and 13 bases separated the two germline ends. In germline, CDR1 is SGHRS, CDR2 YFSETQ. The CDR3 is 16 residues long. Here the CDR3 reads CASSLEQVRNNEKLFF. The CDR3, as DNA: TGCGCCAGCAGCTTGGAGCAGGTTCGCAATAATGAAAAACTGTTTTTT.